These 26 T cell receptor beta chains originate from one sample sequenced in a study of radiotherapy plus CTLA-4 blockade in lung cancer. Produced via immunoSEQ multiplex PCR; TCRdb's table is partial and in-frame only. The data contain about 97,000 clones, approximately 72% of them singletons. This specimen consisted of peripheral blood, obtained from a patient treated with radiotherapy plus ipilimumab. The receptors were sampled from a human donor with non-small cell lung cancer who had a partial response to radiotherapy plus ipilimumab. Some clones in this sample may be carry-over from other donors' samples.

This clone appeared a single time. The chain links TRBV6-5 to TRBJ2-7; D not certain. The CDR3 has 14 residues. Per the germline V gene, CDR1 is MNHEY and CDR2 is SVGAGI. V lost 2 bases and J 3 bases, leaving 11 bases between the germline ends. The CDR3 nucleotides are TGTGCCAGCAGTTACCAGGCCCATCTCTACGAGCAGTACTTC. It yields the protein CASSYQAHLYEQYF.

This clone was counted only a few times. The chain carries TRBV7-9 and TRBJ2-3; 7 positions agree with TRBD1. The CDR3 has 16 amino acids. Trimming cost V 3 bases and J 4 bases; bases outside gene matches: 10. Per the germline V gene, CDR1 is SEHNR and CDR2 is FQNEAQ (reference sequence). Here the CDR3 DNA reads TGTGCCAGCAGCTTCACAGGGGATGGAGTGGCAGATACGCAGTATTTT. This codes for CASSFTGDGVADTQYF.

The chain links TRBV5-4 to TRBJ2-5; TRBD2 might be the D (7 bases). The V end lost 4 bases, the J end lost 0 bases, and 22 bases lay between the germline ends. This CDR3 contains 18 residues. Germline V CDR1 and CDR2: SGHNT, YYREEE (reference sequence). Here the CDR3 reads CASSPNPGGGSYQETQYF. In DNA, the CDR3 is TGTGCCAGCAGCCCAAATCCGGGGGGCGGGAGTTACCAAGAGACCCAGTACTTC.

Within the sample, this clone is medium-sized. The genes are TRBV7-9 and TRBJ2-7; TRBD1 agrees at 8 bases. CDR3 length: 15 residues. V shed 5 bases, J shed 2 bases, and the junction held 8 bases outside the gene matches. Germline CDR1 reads SEHNR; CDR2 reads FQNEAQ (reference sequence). The CDR3 reads CASSTWTGLPYEQYF. The CDR3 DNA follows: TGTGCCAGCAGCACCTGGACAGGGCTTCCCTACGAGCAGTACTTC.

The CDR3 sequence: CASSYPTGNTEAFF. The CDR3 region has the DNA TGTGCCAGCAGTTACCCTACAGGGAACACTGAAGCTTTCTTT. The chain links TRBV6-6 to TRBJ1-1; D perhaps matches TRBD1 (5 bases). CDR3 length equals 14 residues. Germline CDR1 is MNHNY and CDR2 is SVGAGI (reference sequence). V lost 2 bases to trimming and J lost 1 base, with 8 bases between them.

The genes are TRBV5-4 and TRBJ1-3, with D possibly being TRBD1 (6 bases). V was cut by 3 bases and J by 4 bases, with 8 bases left in between. The CDR3 spans 13 residues. Germline V gives CDR1 SGHNT, CDR2 YYREEE (reference sequence). The CDR3 bases are TGTGCCAGCAGCTCCGGACAGGGAAACACCATATATTTT. This gives the protein CASSSGQGNTIYF.

This clone was seen more than once but under ten times. The V and J genes are TRBV11-1 and TRBJ2-1; D ambiguous. The V gene lost 7 bases and the J gene lost 8 bases, with 12 bases spanning the gap. CDR1 is SGHAT, CDR2 FQDESV, per germline (reference sequence). The CDR3 totals 12 residues. CDR3 DNA: TGTGCCAGCACCCAATCGGAGTATGAGCAGTTCTTC. The encoded protein is CASTQSEYEQFF.

The CDR3 is CASSERGGGWNQPQHF. DNA for the CDR3: TGTGCCAGCAGCGAACGGGGCGGGGGGTGGAATCAGCCCCAGCATTTT. The chain has TRBV7-2 and TRBJ1-5, with D maybe TRBD1 (5 bases). The CDR3 runs to 16 residues. V was trimmed by 5 bases and J by 4 bases, leaving 18 bases between them. The V gene's germline CDR1 is SGHTA and CDR2 FQGNSA.

This clone occurred once. The chain recombines TRBV18 with TRBJ1-4, with D maybe TRBD1 (5 bases). Trimming cost V 3 bases and J 5 bases, with 16 bases left between them. The CDR3 is 16 amino acids. Looked up from germline, CDR1 is KGHSH and CDR2 is LQKENI. CDR3 amino acids: CASSPNSGTINEKLFF. The CDR3 DNA reads as TGTGCCAGCTCACCTAACTCCGGGACTATAAATGAAAAACTGTTTTTT. Full variable domain (outside the CDR3, taken from reference TRBV18 and TRBJ1-4): NAGVMQNPRHLVRRRGQEARLRCSPMKGHSHVYWYRQLPEEGLKFMVYLQKENIIDESGMPKERFSAEFPKEGPSILRIQQVVRGDSAAYFCASSPNSGTINEKLFFGSGTQLSVL.

There are a few counts of this clone. The chain has TRBV2 and TRBJ1-2; weak D call: TRBD1 (5 bases). The V end was cut by 3 bases, the J end by 3 bases, with 17 bases between. The CDR3 contains 16 residues. Germline V gene sequence: CDR1 SNHLY, CDR2 FYNNEI. Here the CDR3 DNA reads TGTGCCAGCAGTGACCCGCAGGGAAGGTTTGACTATGGCTACACCTTC. Amino acid sequence: CASSDPQGRFDYGYTF.

The chain carries TRBV6-6 and TRBJ1-5; D is uncertain. This CDR3 has 15 residues. Germline assignment: CDR1 MNHNY and CDR2 SVGAGI (reference sequence). Trimming took off 5 bases at V and 2 bases at J, with 13 bases between the two ends. Here the CDR3 DNA reads TGTGCCAGCAGTCCCCGCGGTCTTGGCAATCAGCCCCAGCATTTT. As protein: CASSPRGLGNQPQHF.

This chain uses TRBV2 with TRBJ2-1; 14 bases match TRBD2. Germline V CDR1 and CDR2: SNHLY, FYNNEI. This CDR3 is built from 14 residues. Germline trimming cut 6 bases from V and 12 bases from J; bases unmatched to any gene: 7. CDR3 sequence reads: CASRGTSGSSGQFF. Written as DNA, the CDR3 is TGTGCCAGCAGGGGGACTAGCGGGAGTAGTGGGCAGTTCTTC.

The chain employs TRBV7-8 and TRBJ2-7, with no clear D. The CDR3 runs to 15 residues. Germline CDR1 SGHVS, CDR2 FQNEAQ. The ends were cut back, 6 bases at V and 6 bases at J, with 21 bases in the middle. CDR3 coding DNA: TGTGCCAGCAGATCCATCCCGACAACCTCGCGCGAGCAGTACTTC. Translation gives CASRSIPTTSREQYF. Filled out from reference TRBV7-8 and TRBJ2-7, the complete variable domain reads GAGVSQSPRYKVAKRGQDVALRCDPISGHVSLFWYQQALGQGPEFLTYFQNEAQLDKSGLPSDRFFAERPEGSVSTLKIQRTQQEDSAVYLCASRSIPTTSREQYFGPGTRLTVT.

The chain employs TRBV9 and TRBJ2-1; D uncertain. CDR3 size: 13 residues. Trimming removed 0 bases from V and 5 bases from J, with 6 bases in between. Looked up from germline, CDR1 is SGDLS and CDR2 is YYNGEE. The CDR3 nucleotides are TGTGCCAGCAGCGTAGTCTATAACAATGAGCAGTTCTTC. Protein: CASSVVYNNEQFF.

This clone was found once. This same CDR3 is encoded by further DNA sequences in the sample. The genes are TRBV19 and TRBJ2-5; D is unclear. The ends were cut back, 5 bases at V and 5 bases at J, with 15 bases in the middle. This CDR3 region has 14 residues. Germline assignment: CDR1 LNHDA and CDR2 SQIVND (reference sequence). DNA for the CDR3: TGTGCCAGTAGTGAGGTCTCCATCCAGGAGACCCAGTACTTC. Residues: CASSEVSIQETQYF. Supplemented by reference TRBV19 and TRBJ2-5, the full variable domain reads DGGITQSPKYLFRKEGQNVTLSCEQNLNHDAMYWYRQDPGQGLRLIYYSQIVNDFQKGDIAEGYSVSREKKESFPLTVTSAQKNPTAFYLCASSEVSIQETQYFGPGTRLLVL.

V gene TRBV19 combines with J gene TRBJ1-5, with 10 bases lining up with TRBD1. Germline V lookup: CDR1 LNHDA, CDR2 SQIVND (reference sequence). This CDR3 is 18 amino acids long. With 3 bases clipped from V and 0 bases from J, the junction kept 8 bases outside the gene matches. The CDR3 loop is CASSIGTGAPNSNQPQHF. The CDR3 DNA reads as TGTGCCAGTAGTATCGGGACAGGGGCGCCGAATAGCAATCAGCCCCAGCATTTT.

V and J are TRBV18 and TRBJ1-4; 7 bases fit TRBD1. Germline assignment: CDR1 KGHSH and CDR2 LQKENI. The CDR3 extends over 16 amino acids. With V trimmed by 4 bases and J by 3 bases, 8 bases remained unmatched. The CDR3 region is CASSHTQGRPNEKLFF. The DNA of the CDR3 is TGTGCCAGCTCACACACACAGGGGCGGCCTAATGAAAAACTGTTTTTT.

The chain's CDR3 is CASSVGPGGSYEQYF. As DNA, the CDR3 is TGTGCCAGCAGCGTAGGACCGGGTGGGAGCTACGAGCAGTACTTC. The rearrangement joins TRBV9 to TRBJ2-7; a possible D gene is TRBD2 (5 bases). The germline V and J ends were trimmed by 0 bases and 3 bases, with 13 bases remaining between them. Germline values: CDR1 SGDLS, CDR2 YYNGEE. CDR3 length: 15 amino acids.

This chain connects TRBV5-4 to TRBJ2-7; TRBD1 matches at 9 bases. Germline CDR1 SGHNT, CDR2 YYREEE (reference sequence). Trimming took 4 bases from V and 3 from J; bases not matched to a gene: 8. This CDR3 region has 15 residues. For the CDR3, the DNA is TGTGCCAGCAGCCCGCCGGGACAGGGAGGCTACGAGCAGTACTTC. As protein: CASSPPGQGGYEQYF.

This clone appeared a few times. The J gene is TRBJ1-1, the V gene TRBV6-4, with unresolved D. This CDR3 comprises 13 residues. Germline V lookup: CDR1 MRHNA, CDR2 SNTAGT. The germline V and J ends were trimmed by 6 bases and 0 bases, with 8 bases remaining between them. CDR3 sequence (DNA): TGTGCCAGCAGGACAAACATGAACACTGAAGCTTTCTTT. This codes for CASRTNMNTEAFF.

This clone was found once. V and J are TRBV7-9 and TRBJ2-7, with D possibly matching TRBD1 (6 bases). The germline CDR1 and CDR2 sequences are SEHNR and FQNEAQ (reference sequence). The CDR3 is 16 residues long. V was trimmed by 3 bases and J by 4 bases, leaving 19 bases between them. This CDR3 reads CASSLVRPGALYEQYF. CDR3 DNA sequence: TGTGCCAGCAGCTTGGTACGTCCAGGGGCACTATACGAGCAGTACTTC.

The chain links TRBV19 to TRBJ2-7, with TRBD1 as a possible D gene (5 bases). V dropped 1 base and J dropped 3 bases, with 10 bases sitting between them. CDR3 size: 14 residues. The germline CDR1 and CDR2 sequences are LNHDA and SQIVND (reference sequence). The CDR3 region is CASSIVAGIYEQYF. CDR3 nucleotide sequence: TGTGCCAGTAGTATAGTAGCAGGGATCTACGAGCAGTACTTC.

The rearrangement joins TRBV11-2 to TRBJ2-2; D gene uncertain. CDR1 is SGHAT and CDR2 is FQNNGV in the germline V gene. The V end lost 5 bases, the J end lost 1 base, and 11 bases lay between the germline ends. The CDR3 has 15 residues. CDR3 protein: CASSPRGRNTGELFF. The DNA for the CDR3 is TGTGCCAGCAGCCCCCGCGGCCGGAACACCGGGGAGCTGTTTTTT.

This rearrangement joins TRBV20-1 to TRBJ2-3; 7 bases fit TRBD2. The CDR3 totals 11 residues. Germline V gene sequence: CDR1 DFQATT, CDR2 SNEGSKA (reference sequence). The V gene end was trimmed by 6 bases and the J gene end by 10 bases; junction bases not matched to a gene: 7. This CDR3 reads CSAELAASQYF. Written as DNA, the CDR3 is TGCAGTGCGGAGCTAGCGGCCTCGCAGTATTTT.

The chain has TRBV4-3 and TRBJ2-7; 7 bases fit TRBD1. CDR1 is LGHNA and CDR2 is YSLEER in the germline V gene. V was pared by 4 bases and J by 2 bases, with 8 bases of the junction left unmatched. The CDR3 consists of 15 residues. CDR3 residues: CASSLSHGTAYEQYF. In DNA form, the CDR3 reads TGCGCCAGCAGCCTAAGTCACGGGACAGCCTACGAGCAGTACTTC.

The chain recombines TRBV5-1 with TRBJ1-1, with 9 bases that match TRBD1. CDR3 length: 15 amino acids. Trimming removed 4 bases from V and 5 bases from J; junction bases left unmatched: 9. Germline loops: CDR1 SGHRS, CDR2 YFSETQ. The CDR3 region has the DNA TGCGCCAGCAGCGAAACAGGGGGCGCGAGTACTGAAGCTTTCTTT. Residues: CASSETGGASTEAFF.